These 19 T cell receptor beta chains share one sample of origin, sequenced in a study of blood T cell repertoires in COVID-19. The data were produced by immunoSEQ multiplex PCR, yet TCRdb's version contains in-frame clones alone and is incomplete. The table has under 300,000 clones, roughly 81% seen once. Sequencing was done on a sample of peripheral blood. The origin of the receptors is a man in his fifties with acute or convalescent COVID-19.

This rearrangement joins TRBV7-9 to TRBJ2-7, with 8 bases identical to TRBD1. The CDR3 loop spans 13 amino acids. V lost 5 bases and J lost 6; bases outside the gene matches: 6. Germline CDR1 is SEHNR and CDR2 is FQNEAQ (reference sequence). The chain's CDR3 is CASSPRTGFEQYF. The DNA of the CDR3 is TGTGCCAGCAGCCCGAGGACAGGGTTCGAGCAGTACTTC.

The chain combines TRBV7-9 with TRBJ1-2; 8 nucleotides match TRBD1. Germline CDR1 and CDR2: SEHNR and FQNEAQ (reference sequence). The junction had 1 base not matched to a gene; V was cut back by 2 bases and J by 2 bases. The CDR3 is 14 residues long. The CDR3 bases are TGTGCCAGCAGCTTACAGGGGGCAAACTATGGCTACACCTTC. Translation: CASSLQGANYGYTF. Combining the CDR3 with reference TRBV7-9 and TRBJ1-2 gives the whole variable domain DTGVSQNPRHKITKRGQNVTFRCDPISEHNRLYWYRQTLGQGPEFLTYFQNEAQLEKSRLLSDRFSAERPKGSFSTLEIQRTEQGDSAMYLCASSLQGANYGYTFGSGTRLTVV.

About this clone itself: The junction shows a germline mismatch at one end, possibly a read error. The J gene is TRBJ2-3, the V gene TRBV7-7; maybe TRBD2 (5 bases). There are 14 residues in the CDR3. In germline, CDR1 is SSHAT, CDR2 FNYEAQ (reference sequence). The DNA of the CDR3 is TGTGCTAGCAGCGGAGCTTTCCTCACAGATACGCAGTATTTT. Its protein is CASSGAFLTDTQYF.

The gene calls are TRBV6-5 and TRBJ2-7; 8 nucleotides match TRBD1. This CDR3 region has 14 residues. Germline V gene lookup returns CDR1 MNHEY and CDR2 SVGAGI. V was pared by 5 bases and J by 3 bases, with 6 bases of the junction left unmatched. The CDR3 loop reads CASSTGTGLYEQYF. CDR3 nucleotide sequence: TGTGCCAGCAGTACCGGGACAGGCCTCTACGAGCAGTACTTC.

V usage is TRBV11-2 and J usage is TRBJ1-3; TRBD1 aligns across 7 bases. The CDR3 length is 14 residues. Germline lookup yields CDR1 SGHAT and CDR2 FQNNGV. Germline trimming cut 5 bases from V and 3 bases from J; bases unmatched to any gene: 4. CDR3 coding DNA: TGTGCCAGCAGCCAAGACAGGGTTGGAAACACCATATATTTT. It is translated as CASSQDRVGNTIYF.

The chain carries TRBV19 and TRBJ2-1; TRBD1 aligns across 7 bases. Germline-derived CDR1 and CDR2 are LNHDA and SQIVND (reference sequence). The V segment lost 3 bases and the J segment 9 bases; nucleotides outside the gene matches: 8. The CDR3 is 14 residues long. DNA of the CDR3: TGTGCCAGTAGTATTTTGCCGACAGGGAGTGAGCAGTTCTTC. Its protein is CASSILPTGSEQFF. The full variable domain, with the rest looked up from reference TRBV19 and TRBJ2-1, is DGGITQSPKYLFRKEGQNVTLSCEQNLNHDAMYWYRQDPGQGLRLIYYSQIVNDFQKGDIAEGYSVSREKKESFPLTVTSAQKNPTAFYLCASSILPTGSEQFFGPGTRLTVL.

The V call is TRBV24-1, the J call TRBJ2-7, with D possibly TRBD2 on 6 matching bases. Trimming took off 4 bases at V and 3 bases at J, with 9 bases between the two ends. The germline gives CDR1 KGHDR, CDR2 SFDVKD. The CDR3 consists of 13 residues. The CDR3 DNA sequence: TGTGCCACCAGTGAACCGGGAGTCTACGAGCAGTACTTC. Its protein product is CATSEPGVYEQYF.

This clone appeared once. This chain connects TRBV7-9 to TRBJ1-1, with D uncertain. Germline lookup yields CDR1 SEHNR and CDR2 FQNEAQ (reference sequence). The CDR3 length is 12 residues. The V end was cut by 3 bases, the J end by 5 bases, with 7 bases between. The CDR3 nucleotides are TGTGCCAGCAGCTTTTCCGGGACTGAAGCTTTCTTT. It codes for CASSFSGTEAFF.

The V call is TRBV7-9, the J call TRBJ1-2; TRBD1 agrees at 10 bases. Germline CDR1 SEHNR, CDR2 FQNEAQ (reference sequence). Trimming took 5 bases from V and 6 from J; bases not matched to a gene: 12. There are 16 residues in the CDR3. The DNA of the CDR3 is TGTGCCAGCAGCCGAGGGCGACAGGGGGCATCCAATGGCTACACCTTC. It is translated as CASSRGRQGASNGYTF.

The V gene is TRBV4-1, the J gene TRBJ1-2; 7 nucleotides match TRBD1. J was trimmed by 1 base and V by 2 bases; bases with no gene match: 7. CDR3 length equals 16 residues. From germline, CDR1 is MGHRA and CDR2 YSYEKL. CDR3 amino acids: CASSQPRQGLNYGYTF. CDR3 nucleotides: TGCGCCAGCAGCCAACCTAGACAGGGACTTAACTATGGCTACACCTTC.

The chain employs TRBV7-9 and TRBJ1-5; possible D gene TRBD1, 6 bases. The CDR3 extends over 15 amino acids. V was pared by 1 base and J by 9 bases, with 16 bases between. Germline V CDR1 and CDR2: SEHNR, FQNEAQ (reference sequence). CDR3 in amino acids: CASSLEGGKSGPQHF. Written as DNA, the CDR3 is TGTGCCAGCAGCTTAGAGGGGGGGAAATCAGGGCCCCAGCATTTT.

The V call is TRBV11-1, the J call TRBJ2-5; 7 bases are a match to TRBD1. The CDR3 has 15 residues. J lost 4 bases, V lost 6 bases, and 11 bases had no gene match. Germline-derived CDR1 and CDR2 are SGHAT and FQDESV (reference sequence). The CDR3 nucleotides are TGTGCCAGCAGGAGGAATCCGGGACAGCTAGAGACCCAGTACTTC. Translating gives CASRRNPGQLETQYF.

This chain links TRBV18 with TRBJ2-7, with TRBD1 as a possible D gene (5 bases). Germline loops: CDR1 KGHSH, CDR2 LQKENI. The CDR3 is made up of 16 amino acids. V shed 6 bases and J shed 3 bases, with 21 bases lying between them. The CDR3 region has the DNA TGTGCCAGCTCGCCCAGAAAGGGGTCGGCGAGCTACGAGCAGTACTTC. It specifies CASSPRKGSASYEQYF. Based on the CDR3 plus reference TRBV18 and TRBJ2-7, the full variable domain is NAGVMQNPRHLVRRRGQEARLRCSPMKGHSHVYWYRQLPEEGLKFMVYLQKENIIDESGMPKERFSAEFPKEGPSILRIQQVVRGDSAAYFCASSPRKGSASYEQYFGPGTRLTVT.

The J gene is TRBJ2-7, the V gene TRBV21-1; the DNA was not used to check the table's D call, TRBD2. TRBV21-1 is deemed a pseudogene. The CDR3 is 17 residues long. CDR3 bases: TGTGCCAGCAGTTATAATGGCCCCCTAGCGGGACCGGGGGAGCAGTACTTC. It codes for CASSYNGPLAGPGEQYF.

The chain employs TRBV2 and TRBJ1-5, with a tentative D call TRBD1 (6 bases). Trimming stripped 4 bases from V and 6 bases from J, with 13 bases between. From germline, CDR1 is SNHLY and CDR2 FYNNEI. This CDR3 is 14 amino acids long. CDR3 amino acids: CASSGGRGAQPQHF. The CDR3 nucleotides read TGTGCCAGCAGTGGCGGCAGGGGAGCTCAGCCCCAGCATTTT.

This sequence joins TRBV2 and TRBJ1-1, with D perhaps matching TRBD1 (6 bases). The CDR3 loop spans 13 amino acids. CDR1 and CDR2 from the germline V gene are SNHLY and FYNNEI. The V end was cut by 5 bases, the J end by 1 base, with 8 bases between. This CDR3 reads CASSQDRNTEAFF. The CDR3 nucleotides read TGTGCCAGCAGTCAGGACAGGAACACTGAAGCTTTCTTT.

The CDR3 region has the DNA TGTGCCAGCAGCCCAACTAGCGGTACCTACGAGCAGTACTTC. Residues: CASSPTSGTYEQYF. The chain combines TRBV3-1 (or the pseudogene TRBV3-2) with TRBJ2-7, with 8 bases matching TRBD2. The junction had 4 bases not matched to a gene; V was cut back by 4 bases and J by 2 bases. This CDR3 contains 14 residues. Per the germline V gene, CDR1 is LGHDT and CDR2 is YNNKEL (reference sequence).

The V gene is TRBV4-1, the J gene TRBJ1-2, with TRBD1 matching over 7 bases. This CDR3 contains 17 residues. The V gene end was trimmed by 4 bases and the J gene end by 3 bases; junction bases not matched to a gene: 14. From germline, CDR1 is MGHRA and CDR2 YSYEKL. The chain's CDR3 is CASSLTGDYGLDYGYTF. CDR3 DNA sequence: TGCGCCAGCAGCCTAACAGGGGATTACGGTTTGGACTATGGCTACACCTTC.

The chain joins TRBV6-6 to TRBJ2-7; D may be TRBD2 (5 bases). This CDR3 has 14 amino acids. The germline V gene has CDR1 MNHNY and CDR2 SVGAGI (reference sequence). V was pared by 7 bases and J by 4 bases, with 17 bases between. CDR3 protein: CASTYRPTGYEQYF. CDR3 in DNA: TGTGCCAGCACCTACCGGCCGACGGGGTACGAGCAGTACTTC.